A selection of T cell receptor beta chains follows, all from one sample in a study of blood T cell repertoires in COVID-19. Using immunoSEQ multiplex PCR, the repertoire was profiled, and TCRdb retains in-frame clones only, with some absent. Of 200,000 to 250,000 clones listed, approximately 90% are singletons. The specimen sequenced was peripheral blood. These TCRs come from a man aged 30 to 39 with COVID-19, enrolled during active disease. CDR3s include the opening cysteine and the closing phenylalanine or tryptophan. D genes are given only for firm matches. Size is stated for part of the rows, as once, few or many counts, or as a class when the clone is expanded.

.,TRBV19,.,TRBJ1-2,TGTGCCAGTAGTATAAGGGGCTCGAACTATGGCTACACCTTC,CASSIRGSNYGYTF
.,TRBV6-5,.,TRBJ1-1,TGTGCCACGGTTGGGACATTGAACACTGAAGCTTTCTTT,CATVGTLNTEAFF
few,TRBV7-3,.,TRBJ1-3,TGTGCCAGCAGCTTAGGGCCAAGCTCTGGAAACACCATATATTTT,CASSLGPSSGNTIYF
.,TRBV7-3,TRBD1,TRBJ2-6,TGTGCCAGCAGCTTAACGGGGGACAGCTACTTCTCTGGGGCCAACGTCCTGACTTTC,CASSLTGDSYFSGANVLTF
.,TRBV7-8,.,TRBJ1-5,TGTGCCAGCAGCTTAGTAGCGGGGGGTGATAGCAATCAGCCCCAGCATTTT,CASSLVAGGDSNQPQHF
.,TRBV28,TRBD1,TRBJ2-5,TGTGCCAGCAGTTTAGGACAGGGGGTTTTAGAAGAGACCCAGTACTTC,CASSLGQGVLEETQYF
.,TRBV5-1,.,TRBJ1-2,TGCGCCAGCAGCCCGTCCCGGACAGATTTTCGGGGCTACACCTTC,CASSPSRTDFRGYTF
.,TRBV9,TRBD1,TRBJ1-2,TGTGCCAGCAGTTTGGGACAGGGATATGGCTACACCTTC,CASSLGQGYGYTF
.,TRBV27,.,TRBJ2-2,TGTGCCAGCAGTGTAGTGAACACCGGGGAGCTGTTTTTT,CASSVVNTGELFF
.,TRBV6-5,.,TRBJ1-6,TGTGCCAGCAGTTTGACAGTTAATTCACCCCTCCACTTT,CASSLTVNSPLHF
.,TRBV27,TRBD2,TRBJ2-2,TGTGCCAGCAGTCCCATAGCGGGAGGGCCCTCGCGGGAGCTGTTTTTT,CASSPIAGGPSRELFF
once,TRBV11-3,TRBD2,TRBJ2-1,TGTGCCAGCAGCTTTAGCGGGAAGTCGTGGAGTGAGCAGTTCTTC,CASSFSGKSWSEQFF
.,TRBV27,TRBD1,TRBJ1-1,TGTGCCAGCAGTTTATCTACAGGGGGCGATTGGAACACTGAAGCTTTCTTT,CASSLSTGGDWNTEAFF
.,TRBV6-5,.,TRBJ2-7,TGTGCCAGCACCCCCCAGGGGCCAGCCTACGAGCAGTACTTC,CASTPQGPAYEQYF
.,TRBV27,TRBD1,TRBJ1-5,TGTGCCAGCAGTATAGGACAGGCAGTCAATCAGCCCCAGCATTTT,CASSIGQAVNQPQHF
.,TRBV28,TRBD1,TRBJ1-6,TGTGCCAGCAGTTTAAGGCAGGGGGGTAATTCACCCCTCCACTTT,CASSLRQGGNSPLHF
.,TRBV4-3,.,TRBJ1-2,TGCGCCAGCAGCCAAGAACCCGTGGGGGGAGATGGCTATGGCTACACCTTC,CASSQEPVGGDGYGYTF
.,TRBV10-3,.,TRBJ2-2,TGTGCCATCAGTGGCCGCCTTAGGGAGGACGGGGAGCTGTTTTTT,CAISGRLREDGELFF
.,TRBV18,.,TRBJ2-7,TGTGCCAGCTCACCACCGCGGGGAAGGACCTACGAGCAGTACTTC,CASSPPRGRTYEQYF
.,TRBV6-2/TRBV6-3,TRBD2,TRBJ2-1,TGTGCCAGCAGTGCCTCTAGCGGGGGGGCTAATGAGCAGTTCTTC,CASSASSGGANEQFF
few,TRBV29-1,.,TRBJ1-1,TGCAGCGTTGTGCAGGGGATGTCTGAAGCTTTCTTT,CSVVQGMSEAFF
.,TRBV28,TRBD1,TRBJ1-4,TGTGCCAGCAGTAACAGGGGGCTGAGTGAAAAACTGTTTTTT,CASSNRGLSEKLFF
.,TRBV5-3,TRBD1,TRBJ1-3,TGTGCCAGAACTCACCCGGCAGGGGGCCCCTCTGGAAACACCATATATTTT,CARTHPAGGPSGNTIYF
.,TRBV3-1/TRBV3-2,.,TRBJ2-7,TGTGCCAGCAGCCAAGAGCGGTACGAGCAGTACTTC,CASSQERYEQYF
.,TRBV5-1,.,TRBJ1-1,TGCGCCAGCACCCAAAAACAGGGAAATTTGGCTGAAGCTTTCTTT,CASTQKQGNLAEAFF
.,TRBV2,TRBD1,TRBJ1-6,TGTGCCACCTTAGACCACGACAGGGATGACTATAATTCACCCCTCCACTTT,CATLDHDRDDYNSPLHF
.,TRBV7-3,TRBD1,TRBJ1-3,TGTGCCAGCAGCTTGAGGGGGCAATCGGGAAACACCATATATTTT,CASSLRGQSGNTIYF
.,TRBV4-2,.,TRBJ2-1,TGTGCCAGCAGCCAAGAGGAGGGGGCAACCTACAATGAGCAGTTCTTC,CASSQEEGATYNEQFF
.,TRBV13,TRBD1,TRBJ1-2,TGTGCCAGCAGCGGAACGACAGGGCAAGACTATGGCTACACCTTC,CASSGTTGQDYGYTF
.,TRBV3-1/TRBV3-2,.,TRBJ2-7,TGTGCCAGCAGCCAATATAGGGGCTCCTACGAGCAGTACTTC,CASSQYRGSYEQYF
.,TRBV2,.,TRBJ1-6,TGTGCCAGCAGTGAGCGGGACCGAAATTCACCCCTCCACTTT,CASSERDRNSPLHF
.,TRBV4-1,TRBD1,TRBJ2-7,TGCGCCAGCAGCCAGCCTGCCCCGACAGGGCGCTACGAGCAGTACTTC,CASSQPAPTGRYEQYF
once,TRBV11-2,TRBD2,TRBJ2-1,TGTGCCAGCAGCAGTCGAGCGGGGGGGAATGAGCAGTTCTTC,CASSSRAGGNEQFF
.,TRBV6-2/TRBV6-3,.,TRBJ1-6,TGTGCCAGCAGTTACGCACTATCACCCCTCCACTTT,CASSYALSPLHF
.,TRBV19,TRBD2,TRBJ2-5,TGTGCCAGCGAAGGGACTAGCGGGGGTCGAGAGACCCAGTACTTC,CASEGTSGGRETQYF
.,TRBV10-3,.,TRBJ1-2,TGTGCCATCAGTGAGTCCCTGACGGCCCAGGACTATGGCTACACCTTC,CAISESLTAQDYGYTF
.,TRBV11-2,TRBD1,TRBJ1-2,TGTGCCAGCAGCTTAGGGGGACAGCGTTATGGCTACACCTTC,CASSLGGQRYGYTF
once,TRBV9,TRBD2,TRBJ2-3,TGTGCCAGCAGCGTATCCCTAGCGGGAGGGGATACGCAGTATTTT,CASSVSLAGGDTQYF
.,TRBV11-2,TRBD1,TRBJ2-3,TGTGCCAGCAGCTTAGGGTCGGGGACAGAAAAAGATACGCAGTATTTT,CASSLGSGTEKDTQYF
.,TRBV2,.,TRBJ2-7,TGTGCCAGCAGTGAATGGGCCAGGGGATCTGGCGAGCAGTACTTC,CASSEWARGSGEQYF
.,TRBV9,.,TRBJ1-1,TGTGCCAGCAGCGCCTCAGTGGGAGGTACTGAAGCTTTCTTT,CASSASVGGTEAFF
.,TRBV4-1,.,TRBJ1-2,TGCGCCAGCAGCCAAGATTCAGGGCTAAACTATGGCTACACCTTC,CASSQDSGLNYGYTF
.,TRBV18,TRBD1,TRBJ2-3,TGTGCCAGCTCACGACAGGGTCCGACAGATACGCAGTATTTT,CASSRQGPTDTQYF
.,TRBV9,TRBD1,TRBJ2-7,TGTGCCAGCAGCGCACGACAGGGGGAGACCTACGAGCAGTACTTC,CASSARQGETYEQYF
.,TRBV6-6,TRBD2,TRBJ2-3,TGTGCCAGCAGTTATCGGGAGGGATTTACAGATACGCAGTATTTT,CASSYREGFTDTQYF
.,TRBV27,TRBD2,TRBJ2-1,TGTGCCAGCAGTTTAAGGCGGGGGGGCAATGAGCAGTTCTTC,CASSLRRGGNEQFF
.,TRBV5-1,TRBD1,TRBJ2-3,TGCGCCAGCAGTTCAGAACAGGGGTTAACTAGCACAGATACGCAGTATTTT,CASSSEQGLTSTDTQYF
once,TRBV4-3,TRBD1,TRBJ1-5,TGCGCCAGCAGCCAAGATATAAGGCGACAGGGCCCCAATCAGCCCCAGCATTTT,CASSQDIRRQGPNQPQHF
once,TRBV29-1,.,TRBJ2-7,TGCAGCGTTGAAGGCGGTGACAGGCTGAGCTCCTACGAGCAGTACTTC,CSVEGGDRLSSYEQYF
few,TRBV5-6,TRBD1,TRBJ1-1,TGTGCCAGCAGCCGGGGGACAGGGGGCGACACTGAAGCTTTCTTT,CASSRGTGGDTEAFF
.,TRBV5-3,TRBD1,TRBJ1-5,TGTGCCAGAGCCGGGACAGTAAATCAGCCCCAGCATTTT,CARAGTVNQPQHF
.,TRBV5-4,TRBD1,TRBJ2-7,TGTGCCAGCAGCACCGAGGGCGGGACAGGGGTTTTAGGCGAGCAGTACTTC,CASSTEGGTGVLGEQYF
.,TRBV3-1/TRBV3-2,TRBD2,TRBJ2-1,TGTGCCAGCAGCCAAGAGGGACTAGCGGGAATCTACAATGAGCAGTTCTTC,CASSQEGLAGIYNEQFF
once,TRBV2,.,TRBJ1-1,TGTGCCAGCAGTGAAGGTTCCGAGGAGACTGAAGCTTTCTTT,CASSEGSEETEAFF
.,TRBV9,.,TRBJ1-6,TGTGCCAGCAGCGTAGGAGGGTTTCAAAATTCACCCCTCCACTTT,CASSVGGFQNSPLHF
.,TRBV7-3,.,TRBJ2-1,TGTGCCAGCAGCCAACAGGGAGGGATCTACAATGAGCAGTTCTTC,CASSQQGGIYNEQFF
.,TRBV7-2,.,TRBJ1-3,TGTGCCAGCAGCCCCTCGGTCGAGTCTGGAAACACCATATATTTT,CASSPSVESGNTIYF
.,TRBV27,TRBD1,TRBJ1-1,TGTGCCAGCAGTCCCAGGGACAGCTCGAACACTGAAGCTTTCTTT,CASSPRDSSNTEAFF
.,TRBV10-3,TRBD1,TRBJ1-4,TGTGCCATCAGTGTGGGGACAGGGGTTGAAAAACTGTTTTTT,CAISVGTGVEKLFF
.,TRBV7-9,TRBD1,TRBJ1-1,TGTGCCAGCAGTTTGGGACAGGGGTTCACTGAAGCTTTCTTT,CASSLGQGFTEAFF